These 9 T cell receptor beta chains share one sample of origin, sequenced in a study of CD8+ T cells in alopecia areata. RNA was isolated and reverse transcribed to cDNA, the sequencing template. Method: immunoSEQ multiplex PCR; TCRdb's copy keeps in-frame clones and lacks some. Recorded here are 90,000 to 130,000 clones, with no singletons, and the ten leading clones hold around a fifth. Input material: lesional skin. The receptor source for this set is a C3H/HeJ mouse with alopecia areata. MHC haplotype of the strain: H2-k.

In regard to this clone: Mouse gene names apply. The sequenced fragment ends 4 residues before the CDR3 boundary, so the rest is inferred from the germline J gene. The chain combines TRBV13-1 with TRBJ2-3, with TRBD2 matching over 11 bases. V shed 0 bases, J shed 0 bases, and the junction held 6 bases outside the gene matches. The V gene's germline CDR1 is NSHNY and CDR2 SYGAGN. The CDR3 length is 18 residues. CDR3 DNA (partial): TGTGCCAGCAGTGATGCGGGGACTGGGGGTCCTAGTGCAGAA. As protein: CASSDAGTGGPSAE. The complete CDR3 reads CASSDAGTGGPSAETLYF.

This clone has more than one count but fewer than ten. Gene names follow the mouse nomenclature. The CDR3 end is not reached by the read, which stops 4 residues before it; the germline J gene fills it in. The chain has TRBV13-3 and TRBJ2-4, with 11 bases that match TRBD2. The CDR3 extends over 16 amino acids. Losses at the gene ends were 2 bases for V and 3 bases for J; bases not matched to a gene: 5. Germline V gives CDR1 NNHDY, CDR2 SYVADS. CDR3 in amino acids: CASSDTGGAGQNTLYF. Partial CDR3 DNA: TGTGCCAGCAGTGACACTGGGGGGGCCGGGCAAAAC.

Turning to this clone: The germline and genes are mouse ones. The CDR3 end lies 4 residues beyond the end of the read and is filled in from the germline J gene. The chain combines TRBV13-3 with TRBJ1-4; 8 positions match TRBD1. This CDR3 has 15 residues. Germline lookup yields CDR1 NNHDY and CDR2 SYVADS. With V trimmed by 3 bases and J by 6 bases, 7 bases remained unmatched. This chain's CDR3 is CASSVVRGRDERLFF. The covered CDR3 bases are TGTGCCAGCAGTGTGGTCAGGGGGCGGGACGAA.

With respect to this clone: Mouse names are used for the genes. From the germline J gene comes the end of the CDR3, since the read stops 4 residues before it. This chain links TRBV19 with TRBJ2-1; 9 nucleotides line up with TRBD1. V shed 4 bases, J shed 4 bases, and the junction held 6 bases outside the gene matches. CDR1 is FNHDT and CDR2 is SITEND in the germline V gene (reference sequence). This CDR3 contains 15 residues. The covered CDR3 bases are TGTGCCAGCAGTGCCGGGACAGGGATTTATGCT. Protein sequence: CASSAGTGIYA. The complete CDR3 protein is CASSAGTGIYAEQFF.

Regarding this clone: Germline and genes: mouse. The CDR3 extends 4 residues past the end of the read, so its final part is completed from the germline J gene. The chain has TRBV13-3 and TRBJ2-4; 8 nucleotides align to TRBD1. CDR3 length equals 15 residues. Germline CDR1 is NNHDY and CDR2 is SYVADS. CDR3 bases read: TGTGCCAGCAGTCGACAGGGGAAGAGGGAAAAC. It translates to CASSRQGKREN. The whole CDR3 region reads CASSRQGKRENTLYF.

A note on this clone: Any gene name here is a mouse gene name. From the germline J gene comes the end of the CDR3, since the read stops 4 residues before it. This chain links TRBV13-3 with TRBJ2-2, with TRBD1 identical over 8 bases. The CDR3 is 16 amino acids. Germline CDR1 and CDR2: NNHDY and SYVADS. V trimming: 2 bases; J trimming: 3 bases; junction bases outside the gene matches: 6. Partial CDR3 DNA: TGTGCCAGCAGTGACAGGGGGCGAGAGGACACCGGG. Translation gives CASSDRGREDTG. The CDR3 reads in full as CASSDRGREDTGQLYF.

There are many counts of this clone. The listed TCRdb protein conflicts with the DNA translation at residue 12, and the protein shown is translated directly from the DNA. Gene names are the mouse ones. The read terminates 3 residues ahead of where the CDR3 ends, so the germline J gene completes it. The chain recombines TRBV13-3 with TRBJ1-6, with a possible D match to TRBD1 (5 bases). TRBJ1-6 is an open reading frame whose function is uncertain. With 2 bases removed from V and 5 bases from J, the gap between germline ends came to 11 bases. CDR1 and CDR2 (germline): NNHDY, SYVADS. CDR3 length equals 15 residues. CDR3 amino acids: CASSEGGVDNSPLYF. CDR3 DNA (partial): TGTGCCAGCAGTGAGGGGGGGGTGGATAATTCGCCC.

This clone appeared many times. Gene names follow the mouse nomenclature. The CDR3 goes on 4 residues after the read ends, and that part is filled in from the germline J gene. The chain uses TRBV1 and TRBJ2-1, with a possible D match to TRBD1 (6 bases). The V gene's germline CDR1 is NSQYPW and CDR2 LRSPGD (reference sequence). This CDR3 contains 14 residues. The V end lost 7 bases, the J end lost 3 bases, and 13 bases lay between the germline ends. CDR3 DNA (partial): TGCACCTGCAAGCCCACAGGGAGCTATGCT. This translates into CTCKPTGSYA. In full, the CDR3 reads CTCKPTGSYAEQFF.

Only a few counts were recorded for this clone. Mouse gene names and germline throughout. The read terminates 4 residues before the CDR3 end, so the remaining end is supplied by the germline J gene. The V gene is TRBV13-3, the J gene TRBJ2-7, with a possible D match to TRBD2 (6 bases). This CDR3 has 13 amino acids. Per the germline V gene, CDR1 is NNHDY and CDR2 is SYVADS. The CDR3 loop is CASSDWGFHEQYF. Incomplete CDR3 DNA: TGTGCCAGCAGTGATTGGGGGTTCCAT.